The clone carrying this T cell receptor beta chain was counted many times. Its antigen is unknown. Clinicians made diagnoses from clinical symptoms, serum thyroxine, TRAb, thyroid ultrasound and orbital computed tomography. This record belongs to a study of Graves' ophthalmopathy and Graves' hyperthyroidism. Across the study: The authors collected peripheral blood at initial diagnosis, before any treatment.

Amplified material comprised TCR beta CDR3 regions derived from RNA transcripts. The library came from an HTBI-primed first-round RT-PCR and a second-round multiplex PCR. A single record per CDR3 protein comes from TCRdb applying MiXCR to the multiplex PCR reads. The sample consists of 500,000 to 700,000 distinct CDR3 sequences, about a fifth of them appearing once. The CDR3 is 15 residues long. Germline assignment: CDR1 MDHEN and CDR2 SYDVKM. Trimming took 4 bases from V and 4 from J, leaving 14 bases between them. Overall study results and limits: Blood also harbored most expanded thyroid clonotypes above 0.001 frequency. The model's prediction of ophthalmopathy progression had approximately 71% sensitivity and approximately 76% specificity.

This chain connects TRBV28 to TRBJ2-1; the D is unclear. This TCR derives from a woman aged 18-29 years with stable Graves' hyperthyroidism. Some clones in this sample may be carry-over from other donors' samples. The source material was peripheral blood. The CDR3 spells CASSSTPERYNEQFF. The CDR3 DNA reads TGTGCCAGCAGTTCTACCCCGGAAAGATACAATGAGCAGTTCTTC.